A single sample is the source of the 17 T cell receptor beta chains below, sequenced in a study of regulatory T cells in long-lasting Graves disease. Arm-PCR of CDR3 regions and iRepertoire HTBI primers were used to build TCR beta libraries. Using its own MiXCR run on the multiplex PCR reads, TCRdb lists one record per CDR3 protein. This sample carries around 250,000 distinct CDR3 sequences, roughly 21% of them seen once, and the ten largest clones take about 15%. The time point denotes: newly diagnosed GD, antithyroid drugs for less than 3 months. RNA isolated from PBMCs was used to make the TCR library. Source: peripheral blood mononuclear cells (PBMCs), taken at new diagnosis, from a patient treated with antithyroid drugs. The source of these receptors is a female donor with Graves disease.

This clonotype occurred a few times. The J gene is TRBJ1-2, the V gene TRBV6-2 or TRBV6-3; D gene unclear. Trimming took 11 bases from V and 4 from J, leaving 11 bases between them. There are 11 residues in the CDR3. Per germline, CDR1 MNHEY and CDR2 SVGEGT. The CDR3 coding sequence is TGTGCCTGCGGGAGGTCCTATGGCTACACCTTC. Its protein product is CACGRSYGYTF.

At least ten counts were recorded for this clonotype. This chain links TRBV20-1 with TRBJ2-3; TRBD2 matches 7 bases. V shed 0 bases, J shed 4 bases, and the junction held 7 bases outside the gene matches. Germline lookup yields CDR1 DFQATT and CDR2 SNEGSKA (reference sequence). The length of the CDR3 is 15 residues. The CDR3 DNA follows: TGCAGTGCTAGAGATTTTACGGGGGGACCAGATACGCAGTATTTT. Protein sequence: CSARDFTGGPDTQYF.

Only a few counts were recorded for this clonotype. V usage is TRBV6-1 and J usage is TRBJ1-5; 10 bases are a match to TRBD1. The CDR3 loop spans 15 amino acids. V shed 7 bases and J 6 bases; nucleotides not matched to a gene: 9. Per germline, CDR1 MNHNS and CDR2 SASEGT. The CDR3 DNA reads as TGTGCCAGCACCCGCCGGGACAGGGGTTTTCAGCCCCAGCATTTT. It codes for CASTRRDRGFQPQHF.

V gene TRBV7-8 combines with J gene TRBJ2-2; D is possibly TRBD1 (5 bases). V lost 11 bases to trimming and J lost 7 bases, with 17 bases between them. In germline, CDR1 is SGHVS, CDR2 FQNEAQ. The length of the CDR3 is 13 residues. CDR3 sequence reads: CAGAGFIGGELFF. In nucleotides, the CDR3 is TGTGCCGGGGCAGGGTTTATAGGCGGGGAGCTGTTTTTT.

This clonotype has a count of ten or more. This chain joins TRBV6-1 and TRBJ2-1; D is possibly TRBD1 or TRBD2 (6 bases each). The germline gives CDR1 MNHNS, CDR2 SASEGT. The V and J ends lost 6 bases and 9 bases respectively, with 18 bases between them. CDR3 length: 14 amino acids. The CDR3 is CASREGGKFGEQFF. Here the CDR3 DNA reads TGTGCCAGCAGGGAGGGGGGTAAGTTCGGTGAGCAGTTCTTC.

This clonotype has at least ten counts. The genes are TRBV10-3 and TRBJ1-3, with D possibly being TRBD1 (5 bases). CDR1 ENHRY and CDR2 SYGVKD come from the germline V gene. Trimming left V 7 bases short and J 0 bases short, with 10 bases between. The CDR3 consists of 14 residues. The CDR3 reads CAITGTSSGNTIYF. DNA of the CDR3: TGTGCCATCACAGGGACGAGCTCTGGAAACACCATATATTTT.

This clonotype was picked up many times. The V call is TRBV20-1, the J call TRBJ2-1, with unresolved D. V lost 0 bases, J lost 3 bases, and 12 bases lay in between. This CDR3 has 15 residues. The germline V gene encodes CDR1 DFQATT and CDR2 SNEGSKA (reference sequence). CDR3 loop: CSARDPRTVYNEQFF. DNA for the CDR3: TGCAGTGCTAGAGATCCTCGGACGGTCTACAATGAGCAGTTCTTC.

The table lists this clonotype with many counts. V gene TRBV29-1 combines with J gene TRBJ1-2; possibly TRBD1 for D (5 bases). V lost 6 bases to trimming and J lost 4 bases, with 15 bases between them. The CDR3 has 13 amino acids. Germline V gene data show CDR1 as SQVTM and CDR2 as ANQGSEA. This CDR3 is CSVERSRGYGYTF. The CDR3 DNA follows: TGCAGCGTCGAGAGGAGTAGGGGCTATGGCTACACCTTC. Supplemented by reference TRBV29-1 and TRBJ1-2, the full variable domain reads SAVISQKPSRDICQRGTSLTIQCQVDSQVTMMFWYRQQPGQSLTLIATANQGSEATYESGFVIDKFPISRPNLTFSTLTVSNMSPEDSSIYLCSVERSRGYGYTFGSGTRLTVV.

In this sample, this clonotype turned up a few times. A much larger clone lies a single base off, so this may be a read error. The chain has TRBV20-1 and TRBJ2-1; 7 bases map to TRBD2. CDR1 and CDR2 from the germline V gene are DFQATT and SNEGSKA (reference sequence). Trimming cost V 5 bases and J 12 bases; bases outside gene matches: 13. The CDR3 is made up of 13 amino acids. The CDR3 coding sequence is TGCAGTGCTCCCCGACTAGCTGGCCATGGGCAGTTCTTC. Its translation: CSAPRLAGHGQFF.

Ten or more counts support this clonotype. This sequence joins TRBV6-4 and TRBJ1-5, with a weak D call TRBD1 (5 bases). The CDR3 length is 14 residues. V dropped 10 bases and J dropped 3 bases, with 16 bases sitting between them. Germline CDR1 reads MRHNA; CDR2 reads SNTAGT. The CDR3 nucleotides are TGTGCCATCCGCGATGGGGCCGACAATCAGCCCCAGCATTTT. Protein product: CAIRDGADNQPQHF.

The table lists this clonotype with many counts. The V gene is TRBV7-8, the J gene TRBJ1-5; 7 bases agree with TRBD1. V lost 3 bases to trimming and J lost 0 bases; unmatched junction nucleotides: 17. Germline loops: CDR1 SGHVS, CDR2 FQNEAQ. This CDR3 spans 20 amino acids. In DNA, the CDR3 is TGTGCCAGCAGCTTGGACCCGCGGGCAGGGGGGAGATCTAGCAATCAGCCCCAGCATTTT. Translating it yields CASSLDPRAGGRSSNQPQHF.

This clonotype was seen ten or more times. The rearrangement links TRBV5-1 to TRBJ2-1, with D perhaps matching TRBD1 (5 bases). V lost 0 bases, J lost 3 bases, and 10 bases lay in between. CDR1 and CDR2 from the germline V gene are SGHRS and YFSETQ. CDR3 length: 15 amino acids. Here the CDR3 reads CASSLAAGRYNEQFF. The CDR3 DNA sequence: TGCGCCAGCAGCTTGGCCGCAGGGCGCTACAATGAGCAGTTCTTC.

This rearrangement joins TRBV20-1 to TRBJ2-5; 15 nucleotides agree with TRBD2. This CDR3 contains 14 residues. J was trimmed by 5 bases and V by 6 bases; bases with no gene match: 4. CDR1 is DFQATT, CDR2 SNEGSKA, per germline (reference sequence). The CDR3 DNA follows: TGCAGTGCCCCAGGACTAGCGGGAGGGGAGACCCAGTACTTC. Residues: CSAPGLAGGETQYF.

This clonotype was recorded many times. This chain joins TRBV4-2 and TRBJ2-3; 9 bases map to TRBD2. The CDR3 contains 15 residues. The J segment lost 6 bases and the V segment lost 1 base, leaving 5 bases of the junction unmatched. Germline CDR1 is LGHNA and CDR2 is YNFKEQ. CDR3 in DNA: TGTGCCAGCAGCCAAGGAGCGGGGGGCGGGGATACGCAGTATTTT. It encodes CASSQGAGGGDTQYF.

This clonotype was observed many times. The chain carries TRBV7-9 and TRBJ2-5, with TRBD2 matching 12 bases. This CDR3 is 17 amino acids long. V gave up 5 bases and J gave up 3 bases; unmatched junction bases: 10. Looked up from germline, CDR1 is SEHNR and CDR2 is FQNEAQ (reference sequence). CDR3 region: CASSDRLLAGGKETQYF. The CDR3 nucleotides are TGTGCCAGCAGCGACCGGCTGCTAGCGGGAGGGAAAGAGACCCAGTACTTC.

This clonotype was counted between two and nine times. The gene calls are TRBV4-2 and TRBJ1-1, with D unresolved. The CDR3 covers 13 residues. The ends were cut back, 0 bases at V and 6 bases at J, with 8 bases in the middle. Germline CDR1 and CDR2: LGHNA and YNFKEQ. The CDR3 coding sequence is TGTGCCAGCAGCCAAGATAACAGTGCTGAAGCTTTCTTT. Translation: CASSQDNSAEAFF.

There are many counts of this clonotype. The rearrangement links TRBV3-1 to TRBJ1-3; D unclear. The CDR3 covers 15 residues. Germline loops: CDR1 LGHDT, CDR2 YNNKEL (reference sequence). The V and J ends lost 3 bases and 0 bases respectively, with 9 bases between them. The DNA for the CDR3 is TGTGCCAGCAGCCACCCTGGGAGCTCTGGAAACACCATATATTTT. Its protein is CASSHPGSSGNTIYF.